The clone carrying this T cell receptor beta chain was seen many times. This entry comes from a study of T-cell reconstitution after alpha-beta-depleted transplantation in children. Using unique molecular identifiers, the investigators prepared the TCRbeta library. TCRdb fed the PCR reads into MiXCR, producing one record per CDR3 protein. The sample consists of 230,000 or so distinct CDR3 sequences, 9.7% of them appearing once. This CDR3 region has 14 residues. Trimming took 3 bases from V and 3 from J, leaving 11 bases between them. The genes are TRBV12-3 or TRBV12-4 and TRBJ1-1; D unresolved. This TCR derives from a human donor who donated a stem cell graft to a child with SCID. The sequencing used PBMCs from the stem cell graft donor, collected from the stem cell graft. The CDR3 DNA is TGTGCCAGCAGTTTCTCCGGCAGACACACTGAAGCTTTCTTT. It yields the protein CASSFSGRHTEAFF.